This TCR beta chain was identified during a study of blood T cell repertoires in COVID-19. With 3 bases clipped from V and 7 bases from J, the junction kept 4 bases outside the gene matches. From germline, CDR1 is SGDLS and CDR2 YYNGEE. The CDR3 contains 13 residues. Measured with immunoSEQ multiplex PCR; TCRdb has only the in-frame clones, and not every one. The sample shows around 70,000 clones, around nine tenths of them seen only once. Specimen: peripheral blood. This TCR was recovered from a woman between 18 and 29 years old with acute or convalescent COVID-19. The chain combines TRBV9 with TRBJ2-1, with 7 nucleotides matching TRBD2. CDR3 in DNA: TGTGCCAGCAGCGCCGGGACTAATAATGAGCAGTTCTTC. Translation gives CASSAGTNNEQFF.